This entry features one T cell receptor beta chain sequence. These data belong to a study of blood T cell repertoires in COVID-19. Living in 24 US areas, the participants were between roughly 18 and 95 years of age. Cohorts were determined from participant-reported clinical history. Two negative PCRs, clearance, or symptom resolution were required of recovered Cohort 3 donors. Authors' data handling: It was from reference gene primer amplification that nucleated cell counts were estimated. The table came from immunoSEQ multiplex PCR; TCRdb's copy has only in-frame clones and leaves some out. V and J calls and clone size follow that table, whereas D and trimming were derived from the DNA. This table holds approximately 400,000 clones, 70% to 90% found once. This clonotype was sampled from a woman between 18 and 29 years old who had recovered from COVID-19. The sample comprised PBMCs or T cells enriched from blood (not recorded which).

DNA for the CDR3: TGTGCCAGCAGCTTAGATGGGGGACAGGGGAGGGGTGAGCAGTTCTTC. Translating gives CASSLDGGQGRGEQFF. The chain employs TRBV11-2 and TRBJ2-1; 10 positions match TRBD1. Per germline, CDR1 SGHAT and CDR2 FQNNGV. This CDR3 region has 16 residues. The junction had 8 bases not matched to a gene; V was cut back by 0 bases and J by 9 bases.